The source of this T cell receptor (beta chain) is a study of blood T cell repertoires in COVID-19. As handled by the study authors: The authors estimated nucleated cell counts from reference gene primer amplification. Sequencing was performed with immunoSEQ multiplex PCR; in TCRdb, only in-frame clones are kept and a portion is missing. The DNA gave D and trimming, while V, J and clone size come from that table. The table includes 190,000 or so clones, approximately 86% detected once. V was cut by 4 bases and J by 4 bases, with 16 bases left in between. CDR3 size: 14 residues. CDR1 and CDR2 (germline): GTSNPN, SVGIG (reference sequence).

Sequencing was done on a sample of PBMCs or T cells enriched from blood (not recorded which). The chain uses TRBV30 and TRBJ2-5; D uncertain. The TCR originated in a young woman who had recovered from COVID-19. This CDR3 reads CAWIVASAIETQYF. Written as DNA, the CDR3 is TGTGCCTGGATTGTGGCCTCTGCCATAGAGACCCAGTACTTC.